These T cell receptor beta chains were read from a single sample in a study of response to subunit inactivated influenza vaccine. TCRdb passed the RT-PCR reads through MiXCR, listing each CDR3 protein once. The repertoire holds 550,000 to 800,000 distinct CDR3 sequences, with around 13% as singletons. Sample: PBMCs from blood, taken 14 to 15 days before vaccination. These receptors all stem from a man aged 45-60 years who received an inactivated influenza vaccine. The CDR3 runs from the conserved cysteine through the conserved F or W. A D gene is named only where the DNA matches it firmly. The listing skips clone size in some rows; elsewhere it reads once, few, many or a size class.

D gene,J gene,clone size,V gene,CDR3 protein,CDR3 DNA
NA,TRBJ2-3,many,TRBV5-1,CASSLEHSGTDTQYF,TGCGCCAGCAGCTTGGAACACAGCGGGACAGATACGCAGTATTTT
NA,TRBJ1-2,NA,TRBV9,CASSVVQSGYTF,TGTGCCAGCAGCGTAGTTCAGTCGGGCTACACCTTC
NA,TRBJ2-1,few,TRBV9,CASSVAGVEQFF,TGTGCCAGCAGCGTAGCGGGAGTTGAGCAGTTCTTC
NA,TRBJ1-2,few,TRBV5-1,CASSPQGPLSYGYTF,TGCGCCAGCAGCCCCCAGGGACCCCTATCCTATGGCTACACCTTC
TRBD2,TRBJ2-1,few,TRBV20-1,CSALPAAGGGNEQFF,TGCAGTGCTCTACCCGCAGCGGGGGGGGGCAATGAGCAGTTCTTC
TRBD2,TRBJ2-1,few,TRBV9,CASSVVAGGAGQFF,TGTGCCAGCAGCGTAGTAGCGGGGGGCGCCGGGCAGTTCTTC
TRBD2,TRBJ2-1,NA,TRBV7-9,CASSTWTSGRGDEQFF,TGTGCCAGCAGCACCTGGACTAGCGGGAGAGGTGATGAGCAGTTCTTC
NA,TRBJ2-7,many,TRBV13,CASSLADGSYEQYF,TGTGCCAGCAGCTTAGCTGACGGTTCCTACGAGCAGTACTTC
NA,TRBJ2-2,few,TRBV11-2,CASSFDRWDIALGTGELFF,TGTGCCAGCAGCTTCGATCGTTGGGACATTGCTTTGGGGACCGGGGAGCTGTTTTTT
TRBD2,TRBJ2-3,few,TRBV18,CASSPNSGGSTDTQYF,TGTGCCAGCTCGCCTAATAGCGGGGGAAGCACAGATACGCAGTATTTT
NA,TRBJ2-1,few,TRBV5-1,CASNPPGRGNEQFF,TGCGCCAGCAACCCCCCAGGTCGGGGGAATGAGCAGTTCTTC
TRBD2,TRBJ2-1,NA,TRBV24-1,CATSAGLAGEGYEQFF,TGTGCCACCAGTGCGGGACTAGCGGGGGAGGGGTATGAGCAGTTCTTC
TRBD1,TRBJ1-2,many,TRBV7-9,CASSRSGTAYGYTF,TGTGCCAGCAGCCGTTCCGGGACAGCATATGGCTACACCTTC
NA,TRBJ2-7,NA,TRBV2,CASMSPWGHPYEQYF,TGTGCCAGCATGTCCCCCTGGGGGCACCCCTACGAGCAGTACTTC
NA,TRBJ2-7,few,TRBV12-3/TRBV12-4,CASSDPTMRGQNF,TGTGCCAGCAGCGACCCCACCATGAGAGGGCAGAACTTC
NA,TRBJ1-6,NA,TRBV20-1,CSARDGGSPLHF,TGCAGTGCTAGGGACGGCGGGTCACCCCTCCACTTT
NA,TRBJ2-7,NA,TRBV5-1,CASSGDSTVGYYEQYF,TGCGCCAGCAGCGGAGACTCTACGGTAGGTTACTACGAGCAGTACTTC
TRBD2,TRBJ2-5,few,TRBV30,CAWRSRSGEETQYF,TGTGCCTGGAGATCCCGTAGCGGGGAAGAGACCCAGTACTTC
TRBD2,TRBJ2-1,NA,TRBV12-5,CASGRGGEQFF,TGTGCTAGTGGTCGGGGGGGGGAGCAGTTCTTC
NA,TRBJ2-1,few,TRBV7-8,CASSYRDRGGSGRLYNEQFF,TGTGCCAGCAGCTACCGGGACAGGGGGGGTAGCGGGAGGCTCTACAATGAGCAGTTCTTC
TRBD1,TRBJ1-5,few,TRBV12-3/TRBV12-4,CASSPWGQGAAQPQHF,TGTGCCAGCAGTCCCTGGGGACAGGGGGCGGCTCAGCCCCAGCATTTT
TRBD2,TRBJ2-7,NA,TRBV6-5,CASSYGLAGPYEQYF,TGTGCCAGCAGTTACGGGCTAGCGGGACCCTACGAGCAGTACTTC
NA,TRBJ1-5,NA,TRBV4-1,CASSRNRVPNQPQHF,TGCGCCAGCAGCCGCAACAGAGTTCCCAATCAGCCCCAGCATTTT
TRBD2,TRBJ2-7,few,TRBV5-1,CASSWDGLAVYEQYF,TGCGCCAGCAGCTGGGATGGACTAGCGGTTTACGAGCAGTACTTC
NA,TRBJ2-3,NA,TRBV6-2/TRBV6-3,CASSYSITADTQYF,TGTGCCAGCAGTTACTCGATCACGGCAGATACGCAGTATTTT
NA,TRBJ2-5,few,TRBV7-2,CASSLARGGLGETQYF,TGTGCCAGCAGCTTAGCGCGAGGGGGGCTAGGGGAGACCCAGTACTTC
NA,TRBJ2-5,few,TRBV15,CATSRDETQYF,TGTGCCACCAGCAGAGATGAGACCCAGTACTTC
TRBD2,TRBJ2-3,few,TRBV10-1,CASRRTSGGTDTQYF,TGCGCCAGCCGTAGAACTAGCGGGGGCACAGATACGCAGTATTTT
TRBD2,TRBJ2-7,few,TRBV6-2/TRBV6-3,CASSYSIGIVAGGTYEQYF,TGTGCCAGCAGTTACTCGATCGGCATTGTAGCGGGAGGAACCTACGAGCAGTACTTC
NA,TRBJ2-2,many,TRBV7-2,CASSLTGPGELFF,TGTGCCAGCAGTTTGACTGGCCCCGGGGAGCTGTTTTTT
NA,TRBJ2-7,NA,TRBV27,CASSLRGNYEQYF,TGTGCCAGCAGTTTGCGAGGAAACTACGAGCAGTACTTC
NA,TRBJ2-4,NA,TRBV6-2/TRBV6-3,CASSASPGWVAKNIQYF,TGTGCCAGCAGTGCCTCTCCGGGCTGGGTAGCCAAAAACATTCAGTACTTC
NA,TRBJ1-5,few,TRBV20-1,CSATQTINQPQHF,TGCAGTGCCACGCAGACTATCAATCAGCCCCAGCATTTT
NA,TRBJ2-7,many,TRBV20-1,CSAPRTTASYEQYF,TGCAGTGCCCCCAGGACCACCGCCTCCTACGAGCAGTACTTC
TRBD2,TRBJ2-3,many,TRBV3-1,CASSRGLAGGIITDTQYF,TGTGCCAGCAGCCGGGGACTAGCGGGAGGCATTATCACAGATACGCAGTATTTT
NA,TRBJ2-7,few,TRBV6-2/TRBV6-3,CASSFAGTYEQYF,TGTGCCAGCAGTTTCGCGGGGACCTACGAGCAGTACTTC
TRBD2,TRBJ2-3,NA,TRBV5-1,CASSLGASGRGDTQYF,TGCGCCAGCAGCTTGGGAGCTAGCGGGAGGGGAGATACGCAGTATTTT
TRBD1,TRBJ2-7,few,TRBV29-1,CSAGTGGASYEQYF,TGCAGCGCTGGGACAGGGGGTGCGTCCTACGAGCAGTACTTC
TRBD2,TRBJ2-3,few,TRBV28,CASTQTSGRVTDTQYF,TGTGCCAGCACCCAGACTAGCGGGAGGGTTACAGATACGCAGTATTTT
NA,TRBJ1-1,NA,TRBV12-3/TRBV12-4,CASVQGNTEAFF,TGTGCCAGCGTTCAGGGGAACACTGAAGCTTTCTTT
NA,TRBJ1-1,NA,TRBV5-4,CASSLAGGIMNTEAFF,TGTGCCAGCAGCTTGGCCGGGGGAATCATGAACACTGAAGCTTTCTTT
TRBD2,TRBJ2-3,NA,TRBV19,CASSGRGLRLADTQYF,TGTGCCAGCTCCGGAAGGGGACTAAGACTAGCGGATACGCAGTATTTT
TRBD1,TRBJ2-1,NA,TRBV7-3,CASSFTPGQGINEQFF,TGTGCCAGCAGCTTCACGCCGGGACAGGGTATAAATGAGCAGTTCTTC
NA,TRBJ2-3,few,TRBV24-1,CATSDLSVRDTQYF,TGTGCCACCAGTGATTTATCGGTCCGGGATACGCAGTATTTT
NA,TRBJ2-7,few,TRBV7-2,CASRPDRPYEQYF,TGTGCCAGCAGACCCGACAGGCCCTACGAGCAGTACTTC
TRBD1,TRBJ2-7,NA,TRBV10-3,CAISDGTGSYEQYF,TGTGCCATCAGCGACGGGACAGGGTCCTACGAGCAGTACTTC
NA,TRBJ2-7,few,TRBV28,CASSPSMGRVTYEQYF,TGTGCCAGCAGTCCATCCATGGGCAGGGTCACCTACGAGCAGTACTTC
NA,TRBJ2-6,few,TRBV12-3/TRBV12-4,CASREALSGANVLTF,TGTGCCAGCAGGGAGGCTCTCTCTGGGGCCAACGTCCTGACTTTC
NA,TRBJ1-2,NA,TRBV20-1,CSAKKAGGLIDGYTF,TGCAGTGCTAAAAAGGCTGGGGGGTTGATCGACGGCTACACCTTC
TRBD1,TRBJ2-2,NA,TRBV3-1,CASRPRTGGYTGELFF,TGTGCCAGCAGACCGAGGACAGGGGGCTACACCGGGGAGCTGTTTTTT
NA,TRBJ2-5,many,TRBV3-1,CASSWQGETQYF,TGTGCCAGCAGCTGGCAGGGAGAGACCCAGTACTTC
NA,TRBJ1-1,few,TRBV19,CASSRRRGQNANTEAFF,TGTGCCAGTAGTAGACGAAGGGGCCAAAATGCGAACACTGAAGCTTTCTTT